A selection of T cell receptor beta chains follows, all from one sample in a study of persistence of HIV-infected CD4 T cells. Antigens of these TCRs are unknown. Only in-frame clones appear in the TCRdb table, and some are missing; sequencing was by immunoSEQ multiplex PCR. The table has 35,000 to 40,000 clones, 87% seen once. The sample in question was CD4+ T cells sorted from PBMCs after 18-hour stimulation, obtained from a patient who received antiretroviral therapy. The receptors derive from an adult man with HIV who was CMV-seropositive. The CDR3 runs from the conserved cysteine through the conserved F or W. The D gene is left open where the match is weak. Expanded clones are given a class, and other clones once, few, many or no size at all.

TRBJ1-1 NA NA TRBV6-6 TGTGCCAGCAGCCGATTACTTAATCCCCAGGGGAGGAACACTGAAGCTTTCTTT CASSRLLNPQGRNTEAFF
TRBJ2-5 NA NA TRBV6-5 TGTGCCAGCAGGGGGGTAGCTCAGACCCAGTACTTC CASRGVAQTQYF
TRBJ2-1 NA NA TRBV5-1 TGCGCCAGCAGCCCGGGCCCGATTGCTTCAAATGAGCAGTTCTTC CASSPGPIASNEQFF
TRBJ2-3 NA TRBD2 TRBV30 TGTGCCTTCGTCAAGGGGACTAGCGGGAGTTTTGGCAGTGCAGATACGCAGTATTTT CAFVKGTSGSFGSADTQYF
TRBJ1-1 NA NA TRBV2 TGTGCCAGCAGGGGTGGGGGCAGTTTGAACACTGAAGCTTTCTTT CASRGGGSLNTEAFF
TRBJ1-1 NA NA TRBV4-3 TGCGCCAGCAGCCAAGCCGGGTCTGTAGACACTGAAGCTTTCTTT CASSQAGSVDTEAFF
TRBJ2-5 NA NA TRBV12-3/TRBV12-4 TGTGCCAGCTCATATGGGGGGCGAGAGACCCAGTACTTC CASSYGGRETQYF
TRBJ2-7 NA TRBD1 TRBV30 TGTGCCTGGAATAAAGGGGGCGGTACCTACGAGCAGTACTTC CAWNKGGGTYEQYF
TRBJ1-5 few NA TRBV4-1 TGCGCCAGCAGCCAAGAAGGATTCGGGGGGCCAGGTAATCAGCCCCAGCATTTT CASSQEGFGGPGNQPQHF
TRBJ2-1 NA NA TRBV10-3 TGTGCCATCAGTGAGTCCTTCCAGATGAACAATGAGCAGTTCTTC CAISESFQMNNEQFF
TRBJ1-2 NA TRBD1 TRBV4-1 TGCGCCAGCAGCCAAGGCTACAGGGGGCATGGTGGCTACACCTTC CASSQGYRGHGGYTF
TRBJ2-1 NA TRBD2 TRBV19 TGTGCCAGTAGTATAGCACTAGCGGGGGGCAAGGAGCAGTTCTTC CASSIALAGGKEQFF
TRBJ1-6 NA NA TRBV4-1 TGCGCCAGCAGCCAAGATTCGGCCAGCAGCTCCTATAATTCACCCCTCCACTTT CASSQDSASSSYNSPLHF
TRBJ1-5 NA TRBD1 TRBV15 TGTGCCACCAGCAGCTTGGGACAGGGCAATCAGCCCCAGCATTTT CATSSLGQGNQPQHF
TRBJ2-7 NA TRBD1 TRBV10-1 TGCGCCAGCAGCACCGCGCCCCGGGACAGGGAGAACGAGCAGTACTTC CASSTAPRDRENEQYF
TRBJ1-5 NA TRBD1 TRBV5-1 TGCGCCAGCAGACCCGGGACAGGGGGCCTCAATCAGCCCCAGCATTTT CASRPGTGGLNQPQHF
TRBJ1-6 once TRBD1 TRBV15 TGTGCCACCAGCAGGGGACAGGGGATGGCTTCACCCCTCCACTTT CATSRGQGMASPLHF
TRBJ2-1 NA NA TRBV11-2 TGTGCCAGCAGCTTAGAAAGGAGTGAGCAGTTCTTC CASSLERSEQFF
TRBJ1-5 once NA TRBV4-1 TGCGCCAGCAGCCAAGCCAACTTTCGGGGACAGCCCCAGCATTTT CASSQANFRGQPQHF
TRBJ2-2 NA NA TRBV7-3 TGTGCCAGCAGCTTAGAAAGGGTGGGGCGGACTTTGAACACCGGGGAGCTGTTTTTT CASSLERVGRTLNTGELFF
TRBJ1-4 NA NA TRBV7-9 TGTGCCAGCAGCTTAGACAGCCTGGTTAGAGAAAAACTGTTTTTT CASSLDSLVREKLFF
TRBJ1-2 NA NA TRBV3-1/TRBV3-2 TGTGCCAGCAGCCAAGGGGCAGTAATCGCTAACTATGGCTACACCTTC CASSQGAVIANYGYTF